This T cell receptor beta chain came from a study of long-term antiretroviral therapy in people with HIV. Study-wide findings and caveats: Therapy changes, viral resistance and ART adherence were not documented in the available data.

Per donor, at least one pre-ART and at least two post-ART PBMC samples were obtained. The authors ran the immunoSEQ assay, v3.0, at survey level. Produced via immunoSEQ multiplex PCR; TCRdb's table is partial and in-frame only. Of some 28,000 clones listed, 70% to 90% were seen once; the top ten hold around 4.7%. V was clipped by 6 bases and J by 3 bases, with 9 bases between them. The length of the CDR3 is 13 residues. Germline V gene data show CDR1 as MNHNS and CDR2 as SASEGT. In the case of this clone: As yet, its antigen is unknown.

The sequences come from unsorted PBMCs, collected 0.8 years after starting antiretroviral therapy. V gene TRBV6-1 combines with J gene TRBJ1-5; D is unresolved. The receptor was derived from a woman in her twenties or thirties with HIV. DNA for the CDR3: TGTGCCAGCAGCCGGCAGTCCAATCAGCCCCAGCATTTT. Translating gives CASSRQSNQPQHF.